Following are 13 T cell receptor beta chains from one sample sequenced in a study of cytomegalovirus exposure and HLA in healthy donors. PCR primers comprised 60 Vbeta and 13 Jbeta primers. TCRdb's copy holds only in-frame clones and misses some; the assay was immunoSEQ multiplex PCR. The sample includes tens of thousands of clones, approximately 88% seen only once; the top ten take roughly 2%. The sample consisted of PBMCs. Receptor source: a man aged 18 to 29 in good health and CMV-seronegative.

The J gene is TRBJ1-2, the V gene TRBV7-9, with 12 nucleotides matching TRBD1. The CDR3 totals 16 residues. Losses at the gene ends were 7 bases for V and 8 bases for J; bases not matched to a gene: 14. CDR1 SEHNR and CDR2 FQNEAQ come from the germline V gene (reference sequence). CDR3 residues: CASIPGQGAKGEGYTF. CDR3 sequence (DNA): TGTGCCAGCATCCCGGGACAGGGGGCGAAAGGGGAAGGCTACACCTTC.

The chain links TRBV18 to TRBJ2-7; no definite D call. V was clipped by 4 bases and J by 1 base, with 5 bases between them. The CDR3 has 12 amino acids. The germline V gene encodes CDR1 KGHSH and CDR2 LQKENI. The CDR3 region has the DNA TGTGCCAGCTCACAACAGTCCTACGAGCAGTACTTC. Translation: CASSQQSYEQYF.

The chain links TRBV29-1 to TRBJ2-7; 14 nucleotides line up with TRBD2. The V and J ends lost 5 bases and 6 bases, in that order; junction bases with no gene match: 3. CDR1 and CDR2 from the germline V gene are SQVTM and ANQGSEA. The CDR3 runs 13 residues. The CDR3 DNA reads as TGCAGCGTTCCGGGACTAGCGGGAGCCGAGCAGTACTTC. Its translation: CSVPGLAGAEQYF.

The V and J genes are TRBV5-1 and TRBJ2-1; the D is unclear. CDR1 is SGHRS, CDR2 YFSETQ, per germline. V was clipped by 0 bases and J by 6 bases, with 7 bases between them. This CDR3 contains 13 residues. The CDR3 DNA sequence: TGCGCCAGCAGCTTGGGCTGGAGCAATGAGCAGTTCTTC. As protein: CASSLGWSNEQFF. The whole variable domain, filled in from reference TRBV5-1 and TRBJ2-1, reads KAGVTQTPRYLIKTRGQQVTLSCSPISGHRSVSWYQQTPGQGLQFLFEYFSETQRNKGNFPGRFSGRQFSNSRSEMNVSTLELGDSALYLCASSLGWSNEQFFGPGTRLTVL.

The chain combines TRBV25-1 with TRBJ2-7, with 7 bases lining up with TRBD2. This CDR3 has 16 amino acids. Germline CDR1 MGHDK, CDR2 SYGVNS. The junction had 9 bases not matched to a gene; V was cut back by 1 base and J by 3 bases. The CDR3: CASSESGGPRNYEQYF. The CDR3 DNA reads TGTGCCAGCAGTGAATCGGGAGGTCCCAGGAACTACGAGCAGTACTTC.

The genes are TRBV4-1 and TRBJ2-7, with 10 bases fitting TRBD2. CDR1 and CDR2 from the germline V gene are MGHRA and YSYEKL. Unmatched junction bases numbered 9, after V lost 3 bases and J lost 4 bases. There are 16 residues in the CDR3. CDR3 coding DNA: TGCGCCAGCAGCCAGAGAGCTAGCGGGAGCACTTACGAGCAGTACTTC. Its protein product is CASSQRASGSTYEQYF.

The chain has TRBV6-1 and TRBJ2-7, with TRBD1 identical over 9 bases. The CDR3 is 15 amino acids. V lost 5 bases and J lost 2; bases outside the gene matches: 7. Germline CDR1 is MNHNS and CDR2 is SASEGT. The CDR3 coding sequence is TGTGCCAGCAGTCCCGGACAGGGGATACCCTACGAGCAGTACTTC. Translated, it gives CASSPGQGIPYEQYF.

This clone was counted a single time. The gene calls are TRBV21-1 and TRBJ1-1; the table's D call of TRBD1 was not tested on the DNA. TRBV21-1 is listed as a pseudogene. This CDR3 has 16 residues. The CDR3 sequence is CARPTKGADLNTEAFF. In DNA form, the CDR3 reads TGTGCCCGACCTACCAAGGGGGCGGATTTGAACACTGAAGCTTTCTTT.

The rearrangement joins TRBV25-1 to TRBJ2-3, with D unresolved. Trimming took off 1 base at V and 3 bases at J, with 8 bases between the two ends. Per the germline V gene, CDR1 is MGHDK and CDR2 is SYGVNS. CDR3 length equals 14 residues. This chain's CDR3 is CASSEFGRTDTQYF. The CDR3 DNA reads as TGTGCCAGCAGTGAATTCGGCAGGACAGATACGCAGTATTTT.

This chain connects TRBV7-2 to TRBJ2-3; 9 bases align to TRBD2. There are 16 residues in the CDR3. V shed 5 bases, J shed 2 bases, and the junction held 8 bases outside the gene matches. Germline-derived CDR1 and CDR2 are SGHTA and FQGNSA. CDR3 in amino acids: CASSTLAGTYTDTQYF. CDR3 nucleotide sequence: TGTGCCAGCAGCACCCTAGCGGGGACCTACACAGATACGCAGTATTTT.

The gene calls are TRBV29-1 and TRBJ2-7, with 8 bases matching TRBD2. This CDR3 spans 14 amino acids. V dropped 2 bases and J dropped 2; count of bases not matched to a gene: 5. The germline gives CDR1 SQVTM, CDR2 ANQGSEA. The CDR3 coding sequence is TGCAGCGTTGAAATAGCGGGGAGGGCCTACGAGCAGTACTTC. The encoded protein is CSVEIAGRAYEQYF.

This sequence joins TRBV19 and TRBJ1-5, with TRBD1 matching 9 bases. The CDR3 covers 19 residues. Germline-derived CDR1 and CDR2 are LNHDA and SQIVND (reference sequence). The J segment lost 1 base and the V segment lost 6 bases, leaving 16 bases of the junction unmatched. CDR3 residues: CASRTRLGQGGGSNQPQHF. DNA for the CDR3: TGTGCCAGTAGAACCCGGCTGGGACAGGGAGGAGGGAGCAATCAGCCCCAGCATTTT.

The V gene is TRBV15, the J gene TRBJ2-2; perhaps TRBD2 as D (6 bases). V was clipped by 5 bases and J by 1 base, with 14 bases between them. The CDR3 has 16 amino acids. Per germline, CDR1 LNHNV and CDR2 YYDKDF (reference sequence). The DNA of the CDR3 is TGTGCCACCAGCCGTTCCCGACTAGGGAACACCGGGGAGCTGTTTTTT. It translates to CATSRSRLGNTGELFF.